This paragraph reports one T cell receptor (beta chain). V lost 0 bases, J lost 1 base, and 10 bases lay in between. This CDR3 is built from 16 residues. Germline V gene lookup returns CDR1 MGHRA and CDR2 YSYEKL. These data are taken from a study of control samples from healthy donors and cancer patients. Using immunoSEQ multiplex PCR, the repertoire was profiled, and TCRdb retains in-frame clones only, with some absent. This table has about 55,000 clones, 95% to 97% appearing once. J is TRBJ1-3 and V is TRBV4-1; D perhaps matches TRBD1 (5 bases). Material for sequencing was blood. The clonotype originates from a young woman in good health. For the CDR3, the DNA is TGCGCCAGCAGCCAAGAACCGGACACGTCTGGAAACACCATATATTTT. It specifies CASSQEPDTSGNTIYF.